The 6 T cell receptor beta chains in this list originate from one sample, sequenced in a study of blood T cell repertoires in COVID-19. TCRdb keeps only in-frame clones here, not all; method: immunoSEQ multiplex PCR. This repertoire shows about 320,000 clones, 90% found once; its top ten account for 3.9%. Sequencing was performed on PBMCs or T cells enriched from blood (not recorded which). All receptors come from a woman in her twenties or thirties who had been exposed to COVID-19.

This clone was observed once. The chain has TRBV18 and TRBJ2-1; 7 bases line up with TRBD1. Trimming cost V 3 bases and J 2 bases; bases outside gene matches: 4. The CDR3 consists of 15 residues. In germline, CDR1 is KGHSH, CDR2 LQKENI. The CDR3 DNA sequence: TGTGCCAGCTCACCCGACAGGGCAGCCTACAATGAGCAGTTCTTC. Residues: CASSPDRAAYNEQFF.

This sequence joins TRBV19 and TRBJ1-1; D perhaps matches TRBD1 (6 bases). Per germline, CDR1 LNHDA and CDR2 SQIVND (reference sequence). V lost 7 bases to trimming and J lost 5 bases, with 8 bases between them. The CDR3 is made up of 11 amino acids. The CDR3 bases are TGTGCCAGTACCAGGGGTACTGAAGCTTTCTTT. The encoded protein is CASTRGTEAFF.

The CDR3 region is CASSLLTGNYGYTF. The CDR3, as DNA: TGTGCCAGCAGTTTATTAACAGGAAACTATGGCTACACCTTC. This rearrangement joins TRBV27 to TRBJ1-2, with D possibly TRBD1 on 5 matching bases. The CDR3 is 14 amino acids. Germline-derived CDR1 and CDR2 are MNHEY and SMNVEV (reference sequence). V shed 1 base and J shed 2 bases, with 8 bases lying between them.

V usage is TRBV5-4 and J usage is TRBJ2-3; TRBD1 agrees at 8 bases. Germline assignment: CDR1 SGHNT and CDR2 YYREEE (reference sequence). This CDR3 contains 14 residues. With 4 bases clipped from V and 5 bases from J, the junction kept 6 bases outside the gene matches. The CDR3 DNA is TGTGCCAGCAGCCGGGGACAGGTGGGAGATACGCAGTATTTT. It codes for CASSRGQVGDTQYF.

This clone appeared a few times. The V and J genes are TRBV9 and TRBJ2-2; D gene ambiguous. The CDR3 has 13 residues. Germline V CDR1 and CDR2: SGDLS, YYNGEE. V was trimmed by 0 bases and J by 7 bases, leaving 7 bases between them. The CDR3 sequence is CASSVEQIGELFF. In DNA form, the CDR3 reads TGTGCCAGCAGCGTAGAGCAAATCGGGGAGCTGTTTTTT.

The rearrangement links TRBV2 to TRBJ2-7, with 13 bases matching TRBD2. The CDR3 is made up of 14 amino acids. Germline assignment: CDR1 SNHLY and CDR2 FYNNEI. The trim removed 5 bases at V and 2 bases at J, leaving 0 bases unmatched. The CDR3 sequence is CASSTSGGAYEQYF. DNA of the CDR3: TGTGCCAGCAGTACTAGCGGGGGGGCCTACGAGCAGTACTTC.